The subject of this entry is one TCR beta chain. The antigen is not known. The data were obtained in a study of cytomegalovirus exposure and HLA in healthy donors. Use of 60 Vbeta and 13 Jbeta primers characterized the PCR. Clones were read by immunoSEQ multiplex PCR, and TCRdb kept only the in-frame ones, dropping some. Of some 110,000 clones in the sample, 79% are singletons; the top ten hold around 3%. The study, taken as a whole, reports: Accurate prediction of HLA-A and HLA-B alleles (for most subjects) was reportedly achieved from TCR beta sequences. Most TCRs appeared rarely, but some public TCRs recurred in many donors.

The germline CDR1 and CDR2 sequences are SNHLY and FYNNEI. V lost 8 bases and J lost 0; bases outside the gene matches: 6. The CDR3 consists of 15 residues. The chain combines TRBV2 with TRBJ2-1, with TRBD2 identical over 8 bases. The sequenced sample was PBMCs. The clonotype comes from a young woman in good health and CMV-seropositive. The CDR3 bases are TGTGCCAGCCGACTAGCGTCGAGCTCCTACAATGAGCAGTTCTTC. Amino acids: CASRLASSSYNEQFF.